The source of this T cell receptor (beta chain) is a study of OX40 agonist ivuxolimab in advanced cancers. Study-level background: Patients undergoing dose escalation presented with hepatocellular carcinoma, melanoma, renal cell or head and neck cancer. Study observations and caveats: With doses of 0.1-3.0 mg/kg, partial responders showed among the lowest clonal expansion.

The repertoire was sequenced with immunoSEQ multiplex PCR; TCRdb's copy has only in-frame clones and lacks some. The sample shows tens of thousands of clones, around 90% of them seen only once. Cycle 7 day 1, cycle 4 day 1, and baseline were the timepoints at which blood was sampled. Germline CDR1 is SGHRS and CDR2 is YFSETQ. This CDR3 spans 17 amino acids. Trimming stripped 0 bases from V and 1 base from J, with 15 bases between. A word on this clone: Its cognate antigen is unknown.

The J gene is TRBJ2-3, the V gene TRBV5-1, with a tentative D call TRBD1 (6 bases). The receptor was isolated from an adult with an advanced solid tumor such as melanoma, head and neck, liver or kidney cancer. The sequences come from CD4+ or CD8+ T cells sorted from blood, collected in a trial of the OX40 agonist ivuxolimab. The CDR3 is CASSLELVGAGTDTQYF. The CDR3 nucleotides are TGCGCCAGCAGCTTGGAGCTAGTGGGGGCCGGCACAGATACGCAGTATTTT.